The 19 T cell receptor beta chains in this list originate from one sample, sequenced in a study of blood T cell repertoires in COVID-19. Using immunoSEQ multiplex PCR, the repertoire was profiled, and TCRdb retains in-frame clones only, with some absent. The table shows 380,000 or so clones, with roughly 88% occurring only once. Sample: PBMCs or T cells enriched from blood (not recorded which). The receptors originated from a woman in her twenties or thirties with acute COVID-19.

In DNA, the CDR3 is TGTGCCAGCTCTCGCGCTGTGGCAGATACGCAGTATTTT. This sequence encodes CASSRAVADTQYF. The chain links TRBV18 to TRBJ2-3, with D unresolved. The V end was cut by 6 bases, the J end by 4 bases, with 11 bases between. Germline CDR1 reads KGHSH; CDR2 reads LQKENI. The CDR3 totals 13 residues.

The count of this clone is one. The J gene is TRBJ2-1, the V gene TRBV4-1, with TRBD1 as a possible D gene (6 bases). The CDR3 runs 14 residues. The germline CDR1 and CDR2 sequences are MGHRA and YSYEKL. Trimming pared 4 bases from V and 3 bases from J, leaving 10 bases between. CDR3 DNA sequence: TGCGCCAGCAGCCCAGGGGCCGTCTACAATGAGCAGTTCTTC. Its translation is CASSPGAVYNEQFF.

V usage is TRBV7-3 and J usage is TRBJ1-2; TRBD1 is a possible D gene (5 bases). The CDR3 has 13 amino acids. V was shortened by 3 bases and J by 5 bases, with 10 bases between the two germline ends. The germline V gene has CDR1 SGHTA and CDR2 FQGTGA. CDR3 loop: CASSFSGGYGYTF. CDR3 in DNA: TGTGCCAGCAGCTTCAGCGGGGGATATGGCTACACCTTC.

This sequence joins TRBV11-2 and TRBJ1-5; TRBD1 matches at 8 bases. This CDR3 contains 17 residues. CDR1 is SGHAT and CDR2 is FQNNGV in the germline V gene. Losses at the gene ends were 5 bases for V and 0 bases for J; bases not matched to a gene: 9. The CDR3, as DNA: TGTGCCAGCAGCCCGGACAGGGAAACTTATAGCAATCAGCCCCAGCATTTT. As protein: CASSPDRETYSNQPQHF.

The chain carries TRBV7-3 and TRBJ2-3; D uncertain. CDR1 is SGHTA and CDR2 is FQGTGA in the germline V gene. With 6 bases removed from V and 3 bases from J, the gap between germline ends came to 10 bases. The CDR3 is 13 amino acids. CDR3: CASSTTNTDTQYF. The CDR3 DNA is TGTGCCAGCAGTACAACAAATACAGATACGCAGTATTTT.

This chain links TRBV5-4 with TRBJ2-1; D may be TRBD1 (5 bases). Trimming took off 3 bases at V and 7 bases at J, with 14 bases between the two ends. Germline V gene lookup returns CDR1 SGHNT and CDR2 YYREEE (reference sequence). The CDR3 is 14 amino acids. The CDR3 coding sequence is TGTGCCAGCAGCTACCAGGGTAGTAAGAATGAGCAGTTCTTC. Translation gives CASSYQGSKNEQFF.

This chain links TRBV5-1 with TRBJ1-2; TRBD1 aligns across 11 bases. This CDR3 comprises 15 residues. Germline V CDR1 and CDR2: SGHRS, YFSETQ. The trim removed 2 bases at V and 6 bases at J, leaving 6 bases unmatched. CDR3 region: CASSFRDRGRDGYTF. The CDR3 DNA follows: TGCGCCAGCAGCTTCCGGGACAGGGGGAGGGATGGCTACACCTTC.

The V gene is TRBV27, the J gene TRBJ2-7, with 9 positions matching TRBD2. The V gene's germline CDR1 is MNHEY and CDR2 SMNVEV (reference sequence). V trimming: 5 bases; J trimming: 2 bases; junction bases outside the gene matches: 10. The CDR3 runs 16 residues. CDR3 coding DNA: TGTGCCAGCAGTCCCCGGGGTAGCGGGGGTCCCTACGAGCAGTACTTC. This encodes CASSPRGSGGPYEQYF.

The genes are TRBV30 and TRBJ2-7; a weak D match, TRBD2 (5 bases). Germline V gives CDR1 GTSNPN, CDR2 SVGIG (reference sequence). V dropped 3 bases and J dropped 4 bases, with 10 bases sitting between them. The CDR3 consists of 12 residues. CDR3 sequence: CAWRGDSYEQYF. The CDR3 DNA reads TGTGCCTGGAGGGGAGATTCGTACGAGCAGTACTTC.

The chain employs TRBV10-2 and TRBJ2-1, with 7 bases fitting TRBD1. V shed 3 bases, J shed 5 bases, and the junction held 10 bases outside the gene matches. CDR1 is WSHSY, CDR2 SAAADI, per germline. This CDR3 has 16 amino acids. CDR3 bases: TGCGCCAGCAGTGACCATCGGGGACAGCCCCACAATGAGCAGTTCTTC. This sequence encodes CASSDHRGQPHNEQFF.

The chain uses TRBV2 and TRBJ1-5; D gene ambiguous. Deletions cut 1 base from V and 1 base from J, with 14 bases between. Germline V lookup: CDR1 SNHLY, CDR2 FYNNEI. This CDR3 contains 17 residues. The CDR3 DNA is TGTGCCAGCAGTGAAGGTAATCGCCCTCAGAGCAATCAGCCCCAGCATTTT. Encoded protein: CASSEGNRPQSNQPQHF.

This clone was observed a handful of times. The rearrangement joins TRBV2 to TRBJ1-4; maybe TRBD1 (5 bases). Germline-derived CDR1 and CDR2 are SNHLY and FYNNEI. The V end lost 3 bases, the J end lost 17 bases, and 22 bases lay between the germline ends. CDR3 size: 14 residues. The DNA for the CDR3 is TGTGCCAGCAGTGACGGAGCTTGGCGGGGACTACCTTTTTTT. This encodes CASSDGAWRGLPFF.

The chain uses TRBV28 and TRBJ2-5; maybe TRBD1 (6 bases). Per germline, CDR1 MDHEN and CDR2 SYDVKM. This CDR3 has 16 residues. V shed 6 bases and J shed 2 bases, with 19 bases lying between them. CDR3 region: CASRALGAGQQETQYF. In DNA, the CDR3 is TGTGCCAGCAGGGCTCTGGGGGCAGGACAACAAGAGACCCAGTACTTC.

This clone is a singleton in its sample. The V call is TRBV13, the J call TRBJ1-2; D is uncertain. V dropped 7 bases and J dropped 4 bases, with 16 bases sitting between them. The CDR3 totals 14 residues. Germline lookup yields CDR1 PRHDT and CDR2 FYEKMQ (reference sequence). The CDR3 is CASKPPTTIYGYTF. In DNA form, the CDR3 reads TGTGCCAGCAAGCCCCCTACGACAATCTATGGCTACACCTTC.

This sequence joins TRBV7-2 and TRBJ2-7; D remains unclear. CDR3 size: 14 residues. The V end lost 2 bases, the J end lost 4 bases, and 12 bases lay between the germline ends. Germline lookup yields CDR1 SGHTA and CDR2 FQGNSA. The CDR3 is CASSLLWNGYEQYF. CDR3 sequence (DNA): TGTGCCAGCAGCTTATTATGGAACGGGTACGAGCAGTACTTC. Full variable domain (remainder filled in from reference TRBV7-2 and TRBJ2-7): GAGVSQSPSNKVTEKGKDVELRCDPISGHTALYWYRQSLGQGLEFLIYFQGNSAPDKSGLPSDRFSAERTGGSVSTLTIQRTQQEDSAVYLCASSLLWNGYEQYFGPGTRLTVT.

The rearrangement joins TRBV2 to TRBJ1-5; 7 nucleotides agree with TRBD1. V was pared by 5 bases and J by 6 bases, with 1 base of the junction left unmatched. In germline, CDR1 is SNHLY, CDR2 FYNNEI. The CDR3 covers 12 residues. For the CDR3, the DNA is TGTGCCAGCAGTCCAGGGGGTCAGCCCCAGCATTTT. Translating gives CASSPGGQPQHF.

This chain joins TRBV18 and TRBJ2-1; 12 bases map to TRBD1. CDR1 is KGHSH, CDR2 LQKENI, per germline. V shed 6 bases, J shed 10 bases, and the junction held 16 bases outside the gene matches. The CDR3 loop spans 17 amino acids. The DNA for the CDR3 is TGTGCCAGCTCGCGCCCAAGTCCGGGACAGGGGGCAGGGGAGCAGTTCTTC. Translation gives CASSRPSPGQGAGEQFF.

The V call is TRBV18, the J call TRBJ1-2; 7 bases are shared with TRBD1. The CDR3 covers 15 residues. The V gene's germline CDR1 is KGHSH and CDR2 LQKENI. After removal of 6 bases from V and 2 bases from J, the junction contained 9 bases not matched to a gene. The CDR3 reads CASSMGQPLNYGYTF. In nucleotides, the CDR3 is TGTGCCAGCTCCATGGGACAGCCTTTAAACTATGGCTACACCTTC.

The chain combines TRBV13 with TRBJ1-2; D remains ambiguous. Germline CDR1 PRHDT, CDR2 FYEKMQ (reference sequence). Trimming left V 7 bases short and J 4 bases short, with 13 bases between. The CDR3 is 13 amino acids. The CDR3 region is CASTSRGVYGYTF. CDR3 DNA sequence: TGTGCCAGCACATCCCGGGGAGTCTATGGCTACACCTTC.